Listed below are T cell receptor beta chains from one sample, sequenced in a study of glioma-infiltrating T cells after dendritic cell vaccination. The table came from immunoSEQ multiplex PCR; TCRdb's copy has only in-frame clones and leaves some out. The sample has about 87,000 clones, roughly four fifths seen once. The sequencing used blood, collected after dendritic cell vaccination. All receptors derive from a human donor with glioblastoma. CDR3s include the opening cysteine and the closing phenylalanine or tryptophan.

>TRBV7-6|TRBJ1-2
CASRGTAQGGYTF
>TRBV7-9|TRBJ1-2
CASSFPVSGDGYTF
>TRBV19|TRBJ2-2
CASSAKTAAGELFF
>TRBV7-2|TRBJ2-1
CASSLEEDEQFF
>TRBV5-1|TRBJ2-7
CASRPYSGGNSYEQYF
>TRBV2|NA
CARTSGGGGTEQYF
>TRBV6-1|TRBJ1-5
CASSNSYSNQPQHF
>TRBV11-3|TRBJ1-1
CASSSSSENTEAFF
>TRBV19|TRBJ1-2
CATRGGTPVEYGYTF
>TRBV29-1|TRBJ1-3
CSVDLGDTIYF
>TRBV6-7|TRBJ1-6
CASTSPDSLDNSPLHF
>TRBV11-2|TRBJ2-1
CASSLFQGRTNEQFF
>TRBV5-1|TRBJ2-7
CASSFSGGEQYF
>TRBV29-1|TRBJ2-1
CSVEPGGRDEQFF
>TRBV5-5|TRBJ1-1
CASSAWDRGIDLAFF
>TRBV11-1|TRBJ2-7
CASSSGLAEREQYF
>TRBV2|TRBJ2-1
CASSGGLQNEQFF
>TRBV25-1|TRBJ2-4
CASSGQGTKNIQYF
>TRBV30|TRBJ2-1
CGGGYQGKQFF
>TRBV6-5|TRBJ1-2
CASRDRTGPGYTF
>TRBV12-5|TRBJ2-1
CASSLGTGGHNEQFF
>TRBV5-1|TRBJ1-3
CASSPGQVPGNTIYF
>TRBV6-5|TRBJ2-1
CASSYSGQPAEQFF
>TRBV30|TRBJ1-4
CAGQGGGNEKLFF
>TRBV9|TRBJ1-3
CASSPSTGVRRSGNTIYF
>TRBV27|TRBJ1-1
CASSPGSGTSPGAAFF
>TRBV5-4|TRBJ2-5
CASSFGNQETQYF
>TRBV6-5|TRBJ1-3
CASSRTGTSGNTIYF
>TRBV4-1|TRBJ1-2
CASSQEWDRGTSMGGYTF
>TRBV30|TRBJ2-1
CAWSTAFFGGGTDEQFF
>TRBV29-1|TRBJ2-5
CSVRGGGETQYF
>TRBV19|TRBJ1-5
CASRQISNQPQHF
>TRBV10-3|TRBJ1-5
CAISQGLGQPQHF
>TRBV2|TRBJ1-2
CASSEYFPLF
>TRBV25-1|TRBJ1-5
CASSDTGTRNQPQHF
>TRBV2|TRBJ1-3
CASIKDNSGNTIYF
>TRBV5-6|TRBJ2-7
CASSISYSPYEQYF
>TRBV2|TRBJ1-3
CASKTGGPGNTIYF
>TRBV6-1|TRBJ1-2
CASSAGTGNYGYTF
>TRBV27|TRBJ1-2
CASSLYSRGPLSYGYTF
>TRBV5-1|TRBJ2-7
CASSLELGARVEQYF
>TRBV7-9|TRBJ2-4
CASSPGGLSIQYF
>TRBV4-2|TRBJ1-1
CASSPLAGKNTEAFF
>TRBV4-3|TRBJ2-7
CASSREIRDLHEQYF
>TRBV2|TRBJ2-7
CASTLDRAMSYEQYF
>TRBV4-1|TRBJ1-1
CASSQGPAATNTEAFF
>TRBV2|TRBJ2-3
CASSDLIAGGGDTQYF
>TRBV6-5|TRBJ1-5
CASSLTRGAGQPQHF
>TRBV7-6|TRBJ2-7
CASSLARDYEQYF